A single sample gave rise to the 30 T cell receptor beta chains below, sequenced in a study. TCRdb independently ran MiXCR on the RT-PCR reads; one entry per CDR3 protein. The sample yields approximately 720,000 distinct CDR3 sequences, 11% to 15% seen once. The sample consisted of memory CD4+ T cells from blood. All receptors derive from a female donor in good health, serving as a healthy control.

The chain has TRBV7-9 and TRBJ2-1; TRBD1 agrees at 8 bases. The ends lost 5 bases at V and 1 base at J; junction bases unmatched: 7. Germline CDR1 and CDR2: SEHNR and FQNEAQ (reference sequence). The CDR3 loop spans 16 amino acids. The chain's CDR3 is CASSPPGQVSYNEQFF. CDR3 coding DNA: TGTGCCAGCAGCCCACCGGGACAGGTTTCCTACAATGAGCAGTTCTTC. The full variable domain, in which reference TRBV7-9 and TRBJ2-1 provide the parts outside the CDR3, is DTGVSQNPRHKITKRGQNVTFRCDPISEHNRLYWYRQTLGQGPEFLTYFQNEAQLEKSRLLSDRFSAERPKGSFSTLEIQRTEQGDSAMYLCASSPPGQVSYNEQFFGPGTRLTVL.

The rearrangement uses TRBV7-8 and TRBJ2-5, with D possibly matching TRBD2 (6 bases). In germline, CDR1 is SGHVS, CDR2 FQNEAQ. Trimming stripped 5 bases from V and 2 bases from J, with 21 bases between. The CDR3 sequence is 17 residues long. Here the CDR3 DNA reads TGTGCCAGCAGCCCTGGATTAGCGGTGCCCAAACAAGAGACCCAGTACTTC. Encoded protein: CASSPGLAVPKQETQYF.

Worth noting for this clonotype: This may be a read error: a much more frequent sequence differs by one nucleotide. Written as DNA, the CDR3 is TGTGCCAGCAGCATCGCAGGGGCTTATCGGCCCCAGCATTTT. Its translation: CASSIAGAYRPQHF. The genes are TRBV12-3 or TRBV12-4 and TRBJ1-5, with TRBD1 as a possible D gene (6 bases). V was trimmed by 6 bases and J by 9 bases, leaving 18 bases between them. The CDR3 loop spans 14 amino acids.

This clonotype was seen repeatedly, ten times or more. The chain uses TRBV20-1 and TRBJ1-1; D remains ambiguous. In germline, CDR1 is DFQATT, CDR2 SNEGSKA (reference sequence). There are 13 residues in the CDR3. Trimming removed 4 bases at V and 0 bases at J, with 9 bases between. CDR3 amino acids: CSAIGRMNTEAFF. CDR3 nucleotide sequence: TGCAGTGCTATCGGACGGATGAACACTGAAGCTTTCTTT.

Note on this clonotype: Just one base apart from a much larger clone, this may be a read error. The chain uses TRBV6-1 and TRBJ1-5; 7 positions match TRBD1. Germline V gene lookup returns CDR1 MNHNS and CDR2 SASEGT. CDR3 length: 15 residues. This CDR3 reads CASRALGGSNHPQHF. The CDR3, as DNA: TGTGCCAGCAGGGCCTTAGGGGGCAGCAATCATCCCCAGCATTTT.

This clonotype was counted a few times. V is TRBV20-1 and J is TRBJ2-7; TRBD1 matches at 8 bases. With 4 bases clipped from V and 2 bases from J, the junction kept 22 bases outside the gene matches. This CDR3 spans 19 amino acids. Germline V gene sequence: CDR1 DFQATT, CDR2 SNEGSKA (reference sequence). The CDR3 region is CSAIVTSGGHSRHPYEQYF. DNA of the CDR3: TGCAGTGCTATCGTAACGTCAGGGGGCCACTCCAGGCACCCCTACGAGCAGTACTTC.

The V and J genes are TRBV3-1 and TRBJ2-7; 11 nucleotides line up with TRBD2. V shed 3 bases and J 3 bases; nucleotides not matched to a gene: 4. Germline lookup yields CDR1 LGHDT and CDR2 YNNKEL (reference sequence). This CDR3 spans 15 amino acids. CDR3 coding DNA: TGTGCCAGCAGCCAGGGACTAGCGGTTGGCTACGAGCAGTACTTC. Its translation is CASSQGLAVGYEQYF.

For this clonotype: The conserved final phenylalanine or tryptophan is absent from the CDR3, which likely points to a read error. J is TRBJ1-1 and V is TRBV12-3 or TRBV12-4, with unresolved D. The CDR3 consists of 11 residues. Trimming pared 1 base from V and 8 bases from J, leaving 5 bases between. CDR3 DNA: TGTGCCAGCAGTTTAGGGTCGGAAGCTTTCTCT. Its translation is CASSLGSEAFS.

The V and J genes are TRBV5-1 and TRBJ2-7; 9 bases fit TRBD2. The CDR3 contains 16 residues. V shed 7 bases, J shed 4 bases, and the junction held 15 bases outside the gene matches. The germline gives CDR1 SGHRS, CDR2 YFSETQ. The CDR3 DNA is TGCGCCAGCTCCCGCGGGAGGGCTGATCGATCTTACGAGCAGTACTTC. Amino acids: CASSRGRADRSYEQYF.

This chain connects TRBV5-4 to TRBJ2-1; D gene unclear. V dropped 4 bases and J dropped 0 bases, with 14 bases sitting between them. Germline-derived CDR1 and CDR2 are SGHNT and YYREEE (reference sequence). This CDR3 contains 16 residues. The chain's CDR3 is CASSPSLSSSYNEQFF. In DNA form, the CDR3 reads TGTGCCAGCAGCCCCTCCCTATCAAGCTCCTACAATGAGCAGTTCTTC.

The CDR3 sequence: CASSVQGDGYTF. The CDR3 DNA reads TGTGCCAGCAGCGTACAGGGTGATGGCTACACCTTC. This chain uses TRBV3-1 with TRBJ1-2; a possible D gene is TRBD1 (6 bases). V lost 5 bases, J lost 6 bases, and 10 bases lay in between. The CDR3 covers 12 residues. The germline V gene encodes CDR1 LGHDT and CDR2 YNNKEL (reference sequence). Filled out from reference TRBV3-1 and TRBJ1-2, the complete variable domain reads DTAVSQTPKYLVTQMGNDKSIKCEQNLGHDTMYWYKQDSKKFLKIMFSYNNKELIINETVPNRFSPKSPDKAHLNLHINSLELGDSAVYFCASSVQGDGYTFGSGTRLTVV.

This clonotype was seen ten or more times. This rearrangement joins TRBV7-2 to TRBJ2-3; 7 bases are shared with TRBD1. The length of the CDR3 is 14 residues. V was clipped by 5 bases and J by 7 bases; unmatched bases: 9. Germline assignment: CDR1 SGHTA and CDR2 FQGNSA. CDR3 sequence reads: CASSHPDRRNTQYF. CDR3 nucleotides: TGTGCCAGCAGCCACCCGGACAGGAGGAATACGCAGTATTTT.

The CDR3 region is CASSLYSGVSDEQFF. CDR3 nucleotides: TGCGCCAGCAGCTTGTATAGCGGGGTAAGCGATGAGCAGTTCTTC. V gene TRBV5-1 combines with J gene TRBJ2-1; 8 bases align to TRBD2. Germline V gives CDR1 SGHRS, CDR2 YFSETQ. V shed 1 base and J 8 bases; nucleotides not matched to a gene: 8. The CDR3 is 15 amino acids.

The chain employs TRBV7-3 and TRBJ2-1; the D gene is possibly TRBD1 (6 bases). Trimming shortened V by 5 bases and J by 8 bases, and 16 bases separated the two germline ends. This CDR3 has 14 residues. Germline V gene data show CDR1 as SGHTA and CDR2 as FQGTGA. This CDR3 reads CASSQTLQGYEQFF. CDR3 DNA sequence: TGTGCCAGCAGCCAGACCTTACAGGGCTATGAGCAGTTCTTC.

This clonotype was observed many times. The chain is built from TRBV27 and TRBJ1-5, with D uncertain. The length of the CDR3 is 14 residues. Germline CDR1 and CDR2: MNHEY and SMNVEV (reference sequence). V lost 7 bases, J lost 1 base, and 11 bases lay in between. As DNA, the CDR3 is TGTGCCAGCACCGCCATGGGCAGCAATCAGCCCCAGCATTTT. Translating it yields CASTAMGSNQPQHF.

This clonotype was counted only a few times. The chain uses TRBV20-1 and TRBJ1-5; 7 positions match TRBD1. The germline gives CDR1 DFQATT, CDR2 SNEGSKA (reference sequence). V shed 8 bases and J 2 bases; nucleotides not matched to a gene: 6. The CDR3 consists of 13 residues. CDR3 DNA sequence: TGCAGTAGTCGACAGGGAGGCAATCAGCCCCAGCATTTT. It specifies CSSRQGGNQPQHF.

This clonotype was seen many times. The CDR3 protein is CSAPRPTENSPLHF. In DNA, the CDR3 is TGCAGTGCACCTCGGCCCACCGAGAATTCACCCCTCCACTTT. V and J are TRBV20-1 and TRBJ1-6, with D unresolved. This CDR3 contains 14 residues. The ends were cut back, 6 bases at V and 7 bases at J, with 16 bases in the middle. Germline CDR1 DFQATT, CDR2 SNEGSKA (reference sequence).

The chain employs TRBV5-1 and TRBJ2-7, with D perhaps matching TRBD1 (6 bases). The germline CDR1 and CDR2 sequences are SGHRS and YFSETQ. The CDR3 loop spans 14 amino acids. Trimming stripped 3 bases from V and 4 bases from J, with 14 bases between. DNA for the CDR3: TGCGCCAGCAGCTACGGGACATCCAATTACGAGCAGTACTTC. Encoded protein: CASSYGTSNYEQYF.

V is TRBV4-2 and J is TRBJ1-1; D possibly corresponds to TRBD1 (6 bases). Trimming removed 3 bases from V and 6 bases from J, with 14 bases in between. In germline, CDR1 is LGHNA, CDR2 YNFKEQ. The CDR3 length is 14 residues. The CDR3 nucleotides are TGTGCCAGCAGCCAGAACAGGGAAGGGCCTGAAGCTTTCTTT. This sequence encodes CASSQNREGPEAFF.

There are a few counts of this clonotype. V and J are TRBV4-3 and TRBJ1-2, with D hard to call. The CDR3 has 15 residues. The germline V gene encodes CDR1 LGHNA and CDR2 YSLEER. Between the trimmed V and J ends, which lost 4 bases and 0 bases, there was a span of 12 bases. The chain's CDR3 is CASSPSRAANYGYTF. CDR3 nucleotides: TGCGCCAGCAGCCCCTCTCGCGCGGCTAACTATGGCTACACCTTC.

The CDR3 bases are TGTGCCAGCAGAGTAGTAGGAGGGATTAAGTACAATGAGCAGTTCTTC. Its translation is CASRVVGGIKYNEQFF. The chain uses TRBV7-2 and TRBJ2-1; TRBD2 is a possible D gene (6 bases). Germline V gives CDR1 SGHTA, CDR2 FQGNSA. The CDR3 runs to 16 residues. Trimming left V 6 bases short and J 4 bases short, with 19 bases between.

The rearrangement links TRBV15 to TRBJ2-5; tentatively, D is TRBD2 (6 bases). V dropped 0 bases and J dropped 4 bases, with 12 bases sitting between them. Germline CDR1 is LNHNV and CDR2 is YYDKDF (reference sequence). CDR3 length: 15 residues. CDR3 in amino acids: CATSRDTSRRETQYF. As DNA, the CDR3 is TGTGCCACCAGCAGAGACACTAGCAGGAGAGAGACCCAGTACTTC.

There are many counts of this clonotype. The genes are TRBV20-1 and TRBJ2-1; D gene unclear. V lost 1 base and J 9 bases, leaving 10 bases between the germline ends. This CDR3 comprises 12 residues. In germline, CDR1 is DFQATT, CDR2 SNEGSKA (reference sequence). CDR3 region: CSARALYGEQFF. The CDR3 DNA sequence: TGCAGTGCTAGAGCCCTCTATGGTGAGCAGTTCTTC.

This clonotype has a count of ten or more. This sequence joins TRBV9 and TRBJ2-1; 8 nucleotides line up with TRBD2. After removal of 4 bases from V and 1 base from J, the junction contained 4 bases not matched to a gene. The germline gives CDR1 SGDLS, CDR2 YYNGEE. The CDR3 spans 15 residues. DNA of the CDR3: TGTGCCAGCAGCCCGGCGGGGGGATCCTACAATGAGCAGTTCTTC. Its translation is CASSPAGGSYNEQFF.

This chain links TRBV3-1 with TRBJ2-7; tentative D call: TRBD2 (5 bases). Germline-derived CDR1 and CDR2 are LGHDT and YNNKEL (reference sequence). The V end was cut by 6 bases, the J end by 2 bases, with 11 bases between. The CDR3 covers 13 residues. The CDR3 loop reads CASRDPGTYEQYF. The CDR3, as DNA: TGTGCCAGCAGGGATCCCGGGACCTACGAGCAGTACTTC.

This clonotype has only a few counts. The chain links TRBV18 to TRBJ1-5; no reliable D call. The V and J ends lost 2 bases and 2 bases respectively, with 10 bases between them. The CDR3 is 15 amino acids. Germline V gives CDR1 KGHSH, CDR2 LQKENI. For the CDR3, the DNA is TGTGCCAGCTCACCAGGATGGGGAGGCAATCAGCCCCAGCATTTT. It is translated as CASSPGWGGNQPQHF.

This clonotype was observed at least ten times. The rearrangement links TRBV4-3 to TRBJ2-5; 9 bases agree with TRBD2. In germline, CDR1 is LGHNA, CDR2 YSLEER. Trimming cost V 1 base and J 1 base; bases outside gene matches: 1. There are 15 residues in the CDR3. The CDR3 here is CASSQGAGGQETQYF. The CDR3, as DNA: TGCGCCAGCAGCCAAGGAGCGGGAGGCCAAGAGACCCAGTACTTC.

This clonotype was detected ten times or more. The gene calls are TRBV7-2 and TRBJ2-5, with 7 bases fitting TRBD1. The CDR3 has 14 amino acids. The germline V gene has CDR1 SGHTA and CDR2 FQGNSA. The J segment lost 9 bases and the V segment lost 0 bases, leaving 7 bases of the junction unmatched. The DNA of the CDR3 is TGTGCCAGCAGCTTAGCCTTCCGGACAGGCGCCCAGTACTTC. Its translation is CASSLAFRTGAQYF.

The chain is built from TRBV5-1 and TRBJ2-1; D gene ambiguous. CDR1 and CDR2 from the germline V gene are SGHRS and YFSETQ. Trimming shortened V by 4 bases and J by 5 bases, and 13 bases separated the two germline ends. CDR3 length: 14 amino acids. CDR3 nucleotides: TGCGCCAGCAGCCTAGAGACCAACGACAATGAGCAGTTCTTC. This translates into CASSLETNDNEQFF. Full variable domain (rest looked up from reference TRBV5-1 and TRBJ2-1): KAGVTQTPRYLIKTRGQQVTLSCSPISGHRSVSWYQQTPGQGLQFLFEYFSETQRNKGNFPGRFSGRQFSNSRSEMNVSTLELGDSALYLCASSLETNDNEQFFGPGTRLTVL.

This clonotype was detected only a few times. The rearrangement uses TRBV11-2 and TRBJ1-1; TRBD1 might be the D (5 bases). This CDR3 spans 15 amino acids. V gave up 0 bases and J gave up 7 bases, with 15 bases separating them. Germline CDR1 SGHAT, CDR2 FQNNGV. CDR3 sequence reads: CASSLEANRQGEAFF. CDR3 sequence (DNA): TGTGCCAGCAGCTTAGAGGCTAACCGTCAGGGTGAAGCTTTCTTT.